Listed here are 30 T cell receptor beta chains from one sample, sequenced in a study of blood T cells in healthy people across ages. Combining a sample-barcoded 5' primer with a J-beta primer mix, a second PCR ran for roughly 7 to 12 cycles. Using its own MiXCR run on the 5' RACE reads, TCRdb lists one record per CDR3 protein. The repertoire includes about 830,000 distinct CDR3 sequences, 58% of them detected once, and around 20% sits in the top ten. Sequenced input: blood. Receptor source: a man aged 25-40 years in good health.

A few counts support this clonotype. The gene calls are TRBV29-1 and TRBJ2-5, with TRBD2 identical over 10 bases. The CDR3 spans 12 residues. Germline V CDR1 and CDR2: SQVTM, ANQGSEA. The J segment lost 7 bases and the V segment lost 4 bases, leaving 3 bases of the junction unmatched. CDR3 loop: CSVVPSGGTQYF. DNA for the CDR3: TGCAGCGTTGTACCTAGCGGGGGGACCCAGTACTTC.

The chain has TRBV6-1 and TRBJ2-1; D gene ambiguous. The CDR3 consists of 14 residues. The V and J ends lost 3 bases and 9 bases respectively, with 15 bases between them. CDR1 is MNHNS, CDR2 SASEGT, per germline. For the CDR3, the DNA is TGTGCCAGCAGTGAGGTCGCGGCGCTGGGTGAGCAGTTCTTC. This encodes CASSEVAALGEQFF.

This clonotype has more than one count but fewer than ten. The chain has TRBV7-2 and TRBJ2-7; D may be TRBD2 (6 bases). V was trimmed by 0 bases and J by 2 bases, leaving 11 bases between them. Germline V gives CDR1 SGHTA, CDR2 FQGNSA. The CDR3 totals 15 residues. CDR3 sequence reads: CASSLAMGLAYEQYF. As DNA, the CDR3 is TGTGCCAGCAGCTTAGCAATGGGACTTGCCTACGAGCAGTACTTC.

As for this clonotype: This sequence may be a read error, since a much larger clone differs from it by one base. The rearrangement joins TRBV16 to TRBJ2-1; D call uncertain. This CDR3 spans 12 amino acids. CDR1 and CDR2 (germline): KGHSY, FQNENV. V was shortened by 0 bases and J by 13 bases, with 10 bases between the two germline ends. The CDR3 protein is CASSQSKREQFF. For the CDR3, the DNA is TGTGCCAGCAGCCAATCGAAGCGCGAACAGTTCTTC.

The CDR3: CASSFRGRSGANVLTF. In DNA form, the CDR3 reads TGTGCCAGCAGCTTCAGGGGTCGATCTGGGGCCAACGTCCTGACTTTC. The chain has TRBV7-7 and TRBJ2-6; D is perhaps TRBD1 (6 bases). The length of the CDR3 is 16 residues. Germline V CDR1 and CDR2: SSHAT, FNYEAQ (reference sequence). Between the trimmed V and J ends, which lost 3 bases and 1 base, there was a span of 10 bases.

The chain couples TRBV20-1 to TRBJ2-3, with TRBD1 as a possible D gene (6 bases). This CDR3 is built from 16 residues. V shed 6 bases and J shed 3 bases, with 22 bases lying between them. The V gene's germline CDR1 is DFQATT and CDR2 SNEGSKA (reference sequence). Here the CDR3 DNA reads TGCAGTGCCCTCGGGTATACAGGGCCCCCGACAGATACGCAGTATTTT. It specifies CSALGYTGPPTDTQYF.

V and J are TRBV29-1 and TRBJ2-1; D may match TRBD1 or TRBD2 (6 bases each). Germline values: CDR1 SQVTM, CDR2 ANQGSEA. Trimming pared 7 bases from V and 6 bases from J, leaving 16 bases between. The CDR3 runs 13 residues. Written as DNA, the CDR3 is TGCAGCGCCGCCGGGGGCGCGAGCAATGAGCAGTTCTTC. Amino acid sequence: CSAAGGASNEQFF.

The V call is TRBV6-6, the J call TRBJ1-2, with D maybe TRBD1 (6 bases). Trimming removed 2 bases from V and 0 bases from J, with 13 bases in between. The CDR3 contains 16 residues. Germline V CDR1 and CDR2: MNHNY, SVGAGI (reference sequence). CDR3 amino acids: CASSYGTGHPNYGYTF. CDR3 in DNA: TGTGCCAGCAGTTACGGTACAGGGCACCCTAACTATGGCTACACCTTC.

The CDR3 region has the DNA TGCGCCACCCGACCGGGACAGGGGGCCGGAGAGACCCAGTACTTC. As protein: CATRPGQGAGETQYF. The gene calls are TRBV10-1 and TRBJ2-5; TRBD1 matches at 12 bases. Germline-derived CDR1 and CDR2 are WNHNN and SYGVQD (reference sequence). This CDR3 has 15 amino acids. Losses at the gene ends were 10 bases for V and 4 bases for J; bases not matched to a gene: 10.

The CDR3, as DNA: TGTGCCACCAGCAGGGTCTTCGGGGCAGATACGCAGTATTTT. Residues: CATSRVFGADTQYF. V and J are TRBV15 and TRBJ2-3; D perhaps matches TRBD2 (5 bases). The CDR3 is made up of 14 amino acids. V was pared by 3 bases and J by 4 bases, with 11 bases between. Germline CDR1 reads LNHNV; CDR2 reads YYDKDF (reference sequence).

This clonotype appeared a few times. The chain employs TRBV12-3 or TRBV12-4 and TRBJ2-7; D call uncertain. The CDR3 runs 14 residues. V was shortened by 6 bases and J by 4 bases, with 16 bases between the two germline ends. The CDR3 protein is CASSSAIGSYEQYF. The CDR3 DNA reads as TGTGCCAGCAGCTCGGCTATTGGTTCTTACGAGCAGTACTTC.

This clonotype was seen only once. The CDR3 region is CASSQEKRVAAVSDTQYF. DNA for the CDR3: TGTGCCAGCAGCCAAGAAAAGAGGGTAGCGGCCGTCTCAGATACGCAGTATTTT. The chain has TRBV3-1 and TRBJ2-3, with a weak D call TRBD2 (6 bases). This CDR3 region has 18 residues. Germline CDR1 LGHDT, CDR2 YNNKEL (reference sequence). The germline V and J ends were trimmed by 0 bases and 4 bases, with 20 bases remaining between them.

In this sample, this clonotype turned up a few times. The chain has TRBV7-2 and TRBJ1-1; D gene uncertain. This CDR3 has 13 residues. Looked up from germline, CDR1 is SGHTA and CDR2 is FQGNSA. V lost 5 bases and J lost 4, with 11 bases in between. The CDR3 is CASSHVGGTEAFF. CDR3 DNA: TGTGCCAGCAGCCACGTGGGCGGCACTGAAGCTTTCTTT.

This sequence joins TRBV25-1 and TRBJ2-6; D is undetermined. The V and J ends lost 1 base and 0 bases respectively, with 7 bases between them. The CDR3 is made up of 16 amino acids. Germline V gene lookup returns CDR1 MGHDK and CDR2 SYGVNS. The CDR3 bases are TGTGCCAGCAGTGAATGGAAATTCTCTGGGGCCAACGTCCTGACTTTC. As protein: CASSEWKFSGANVLTF.

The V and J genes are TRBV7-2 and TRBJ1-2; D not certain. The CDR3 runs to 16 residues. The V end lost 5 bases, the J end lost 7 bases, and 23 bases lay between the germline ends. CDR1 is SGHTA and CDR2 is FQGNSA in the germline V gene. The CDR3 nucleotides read TGTGCCAGCAGCCCACCCCCTAGCCTGCCTACCGCTGGCTACACCTTC. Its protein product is CASSPPPSLPTAGYTF. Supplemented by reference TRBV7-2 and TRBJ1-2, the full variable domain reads GAGVSQSPSNKVTEKGKDVELRCDPISGHTALYWYRQSLGQGLEFLIYFQGNSAPDKSGLPSDRFSAERTGGSVSTLTIQRTQQEDSAVYLCASSPPPSLPTAGYTFGSGTRLTVV.

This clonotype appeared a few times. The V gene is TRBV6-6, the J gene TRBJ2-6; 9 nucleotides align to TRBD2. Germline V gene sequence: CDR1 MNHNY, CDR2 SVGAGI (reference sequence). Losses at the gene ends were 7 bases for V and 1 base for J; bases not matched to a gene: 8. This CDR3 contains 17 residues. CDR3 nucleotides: TGTGCCAGCATTACCGGGACTAGCTGGTCTGGGGCCAACGTCCTGACTTTC. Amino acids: CASITGTSWSGANVLTF.

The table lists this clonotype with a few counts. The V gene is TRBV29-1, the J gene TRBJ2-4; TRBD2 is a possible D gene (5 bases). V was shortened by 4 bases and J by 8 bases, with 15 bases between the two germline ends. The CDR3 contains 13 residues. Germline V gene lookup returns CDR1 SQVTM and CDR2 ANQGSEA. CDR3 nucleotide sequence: TGCAGCGTTGGACCCCTCGTGGGAGACATTCAGTACTTC. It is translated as CSVGPLVGDIQYF.

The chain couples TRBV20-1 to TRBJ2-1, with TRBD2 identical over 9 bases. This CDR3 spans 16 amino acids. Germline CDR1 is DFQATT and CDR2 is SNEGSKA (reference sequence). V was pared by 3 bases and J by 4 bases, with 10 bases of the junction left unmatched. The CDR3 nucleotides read TGCAGTGCTAGCCCTAGCGGGACAACTAAGTACAATGAGCAGTTCTTC. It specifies CSASPSGTTKYNEQFF.

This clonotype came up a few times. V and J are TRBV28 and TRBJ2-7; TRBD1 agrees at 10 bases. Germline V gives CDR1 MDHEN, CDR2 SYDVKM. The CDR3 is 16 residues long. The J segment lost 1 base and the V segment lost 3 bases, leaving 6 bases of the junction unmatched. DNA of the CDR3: TGTGCCAGCAGTTTCCGGGACAGGGGAGTTTCCTACGAGCAGTACTTC. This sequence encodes CASSFRDRGVSYEQYF.

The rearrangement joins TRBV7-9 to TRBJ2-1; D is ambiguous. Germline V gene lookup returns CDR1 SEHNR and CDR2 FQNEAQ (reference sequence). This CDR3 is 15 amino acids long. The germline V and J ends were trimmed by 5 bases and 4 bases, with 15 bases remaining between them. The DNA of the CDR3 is TGTGCCAGCAGCCGCCCGGTGGCGGCATACAATGAGCAGTTCTTC. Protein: CASSRPVAAYNEQFF. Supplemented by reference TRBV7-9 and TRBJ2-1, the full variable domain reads DTGVSQNPRHKITKRGQNVTFRCDPISEHNRLYWYRQTLGQGPEFLTYFQNEAQLEKSRLLSDRFSAERPKGSFSTLEIQRTEQGDSAMYLCASSRPVAAYNEQFFGPGTRLTVL.

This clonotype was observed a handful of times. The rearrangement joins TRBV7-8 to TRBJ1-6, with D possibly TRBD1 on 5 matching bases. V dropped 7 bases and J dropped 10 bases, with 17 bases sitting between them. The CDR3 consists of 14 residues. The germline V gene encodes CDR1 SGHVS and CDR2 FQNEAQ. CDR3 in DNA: TGTGCCAGCAACACAGGACAACTCGGCTCACCCCTCCACTTT. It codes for CASNTGQLGSPLHF.

The CDR3 region is CASSLKGGTVPSPLHF. In DNA, the CDR3 is TGTGCCAGCAGTCTAAAGGGTGGGACAGTCCCCTCACCCCTCCACTTT. This chain connects TRBV7-2 to TRBJ1-6; 7 bases align to TRBD1. Looked up from germline, CDR1 is SGHTA and CDR2 is FQGNSA. This CDR3 region has 16 residues. The ends lost 6 bases at V and 10 bases at J; junction bases unmatched: 15. Drawing the rest from reference TRBV7-2 and TRBJ1-6, the complete variable domain is GAGVSQSPSNKVTEKGKDVELRCDPISGHTALYWYRQSLGQGLEFLIYFQGNSAPDKSGLPSDRFSAERTGGSVSTLTIQRTQQEDSAVYLCASSLKGGTVPSPLHFGNGTRLTVT.

The CDR3 DNA reads as TGTGCCAGCAGTTTGGGGCGGGAGGGACGCAATGAGCAGTTCTTC. As protein: CASSLGREGRNEQFF. J is TRBJ2-1 and V is TRBV6-5, with 9 positions matching TRBD2. From germline, CDR1 is MNHEY and CDR2 SVGAGI. Unmatched junction bases numbered 7, after V lost 4 bases and J lost 6 bases. The CDR3 covers 15 residues.

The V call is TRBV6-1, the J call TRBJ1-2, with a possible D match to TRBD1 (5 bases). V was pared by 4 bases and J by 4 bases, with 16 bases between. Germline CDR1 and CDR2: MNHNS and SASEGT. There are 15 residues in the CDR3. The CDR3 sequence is CASSGGSRASYGYTF. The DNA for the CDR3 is TGTGCCAGCAGTGGGGGCTCGAGGGCCTCCTATGGCTACACCTTC.

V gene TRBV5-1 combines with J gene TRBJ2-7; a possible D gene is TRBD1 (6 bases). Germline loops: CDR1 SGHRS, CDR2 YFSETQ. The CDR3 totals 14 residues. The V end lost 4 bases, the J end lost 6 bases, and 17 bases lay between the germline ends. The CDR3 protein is CASSAGQPRREQYF. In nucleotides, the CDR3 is TGCGCCAGCAGCGCAGGACAGCCCAGGCGCGAGCAGTACTTC.

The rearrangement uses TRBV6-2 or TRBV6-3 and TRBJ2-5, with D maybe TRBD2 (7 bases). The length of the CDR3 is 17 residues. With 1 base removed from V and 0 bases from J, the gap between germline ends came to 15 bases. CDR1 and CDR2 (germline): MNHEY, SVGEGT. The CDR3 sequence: CASSYFNGGPNQETQYF. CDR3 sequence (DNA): TGTGCCAGCAGTTACTTTAACGGGGGGCCGAACCAAGAGACCCAGTACTTC.

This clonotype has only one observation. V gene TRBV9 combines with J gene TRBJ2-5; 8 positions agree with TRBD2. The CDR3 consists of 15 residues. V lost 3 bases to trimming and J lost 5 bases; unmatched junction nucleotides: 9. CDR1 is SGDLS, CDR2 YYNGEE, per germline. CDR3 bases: TGTGCCAGCAGCGCGAAAGCGGGAGTGAAGGAGACCCAGTACTTC. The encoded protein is CASSAKAGVKETQYF. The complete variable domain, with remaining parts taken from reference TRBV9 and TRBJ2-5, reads DSGVTQTPKHLITATGQRVTLRCSPRSGDLSVYWYQQSLDQGLQFLIQYYNGEERAKGNILERFSAQQFPDLHSELNLSSLELGDSALYFCASSAKAGVKETQYFGPGTRLLVL.

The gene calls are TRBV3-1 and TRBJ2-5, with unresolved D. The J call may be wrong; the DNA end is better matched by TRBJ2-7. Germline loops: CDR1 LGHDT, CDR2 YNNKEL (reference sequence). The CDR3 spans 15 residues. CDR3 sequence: CASTAGYQRAYEQYF. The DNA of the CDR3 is TGTGCCAGCACCGCCGGGTACCAGAGAGCCTACGAGCAGTACTTC.

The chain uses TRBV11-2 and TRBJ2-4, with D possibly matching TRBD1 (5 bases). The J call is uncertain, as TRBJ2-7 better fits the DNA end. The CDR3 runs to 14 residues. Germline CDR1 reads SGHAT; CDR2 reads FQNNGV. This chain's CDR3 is CASSSLSGWYEQYF. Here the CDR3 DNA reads TGTGCCAGCAGCTCACTATCAGGGTGGTACGAGCAGTACTTC.

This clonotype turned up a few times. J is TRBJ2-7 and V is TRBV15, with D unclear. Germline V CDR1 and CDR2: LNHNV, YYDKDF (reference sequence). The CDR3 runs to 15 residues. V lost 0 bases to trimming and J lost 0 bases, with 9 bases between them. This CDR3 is CATSREGVGSYEQYF. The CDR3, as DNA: TGTGCCACCAGCAGAGAGGGTGTGGGCTCCTACGAGCAGTACTTC.